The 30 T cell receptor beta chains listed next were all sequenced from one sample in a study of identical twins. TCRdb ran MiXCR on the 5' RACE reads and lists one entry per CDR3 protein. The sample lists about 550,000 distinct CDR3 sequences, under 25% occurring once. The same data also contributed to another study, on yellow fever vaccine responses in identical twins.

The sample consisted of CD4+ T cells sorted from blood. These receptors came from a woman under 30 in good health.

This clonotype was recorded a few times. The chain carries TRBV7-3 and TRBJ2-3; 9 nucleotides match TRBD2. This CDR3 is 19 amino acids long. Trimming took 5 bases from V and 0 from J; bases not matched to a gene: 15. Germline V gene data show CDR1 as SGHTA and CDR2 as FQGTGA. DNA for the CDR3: TGTGCCAGCAGCCGCCTCGGGCGGGCTAGCGGGAAAAGCACAGATACGCAGTATTTT. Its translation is CASSRLGRASGKSTDTQYF.

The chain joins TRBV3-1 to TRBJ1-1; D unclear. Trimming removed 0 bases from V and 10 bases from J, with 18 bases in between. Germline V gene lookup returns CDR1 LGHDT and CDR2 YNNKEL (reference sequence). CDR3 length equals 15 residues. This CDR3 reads CASSQDRGGALAAFF. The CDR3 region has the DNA TGTGCCAGCAGCCAAGATCGCGGCGGTGCGTTGGCAGCTTTCTTT. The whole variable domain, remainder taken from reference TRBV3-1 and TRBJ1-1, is DTAVSQTPKYLVTQMGNDKSIKCEQNLGHDTMYWYKQDSKKFLKIMFSYNNKELIINETVPNRFSPKSPDKAHLNLHINSLELGDSAVYFCASSQDRGGALAAFFGQGTRLTVV.

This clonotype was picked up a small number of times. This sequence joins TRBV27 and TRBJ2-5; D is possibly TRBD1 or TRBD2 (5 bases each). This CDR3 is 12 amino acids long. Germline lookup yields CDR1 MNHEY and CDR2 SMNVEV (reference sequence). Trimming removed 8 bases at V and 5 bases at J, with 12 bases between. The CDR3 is CASLIEGETQYF. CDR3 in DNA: TGTGCCAGCTTAATAGAGGGGGAGACCCAGTACTTC.

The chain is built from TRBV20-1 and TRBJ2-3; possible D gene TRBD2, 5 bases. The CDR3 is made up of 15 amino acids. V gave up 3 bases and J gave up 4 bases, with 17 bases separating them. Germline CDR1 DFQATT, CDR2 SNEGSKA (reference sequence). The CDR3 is CSASLLARPADTQYF. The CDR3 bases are TGCAGTGCTAGCCTGTTAGCGCGTCCGGCAGATACGCAGTATTTT.

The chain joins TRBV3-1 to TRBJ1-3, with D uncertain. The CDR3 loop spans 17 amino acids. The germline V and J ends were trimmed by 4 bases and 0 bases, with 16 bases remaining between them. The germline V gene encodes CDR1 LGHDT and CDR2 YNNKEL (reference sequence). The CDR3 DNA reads TGTGCCAGCAGCCTCTACTCACAGTCCCTCTCTGGAAACACCATATATTTT. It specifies CASSLYSQSLSGNTIYF.

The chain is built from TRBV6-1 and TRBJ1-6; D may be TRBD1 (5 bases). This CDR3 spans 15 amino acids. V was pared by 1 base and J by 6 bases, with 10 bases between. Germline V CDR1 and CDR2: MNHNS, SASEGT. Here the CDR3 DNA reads TGTGCCAGCAGTGAAGAAAAGGGGAGTAATTCACCCCTCCACTTT. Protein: CASSEEKGSNSPLHF.

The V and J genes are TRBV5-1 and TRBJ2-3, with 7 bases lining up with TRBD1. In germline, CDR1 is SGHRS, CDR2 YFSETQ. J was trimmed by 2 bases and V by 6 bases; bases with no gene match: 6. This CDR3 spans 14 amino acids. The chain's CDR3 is CASTPQGDTDTQYF. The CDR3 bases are TGCGCCAGCACACCCCAGGGGGACACAGATACGCAGTATTTT. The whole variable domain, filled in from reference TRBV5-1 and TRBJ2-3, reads KAGVTQTPRYLIKTRGQQVTLSCSPISGHRSVSWYQQTPGQGLQFLFEYFSETQRNKGNFPGRFSGRQFSNSRSEMNVSTLELGDSALYLCASTPQGDTDTQYFGPGTRLTVL.

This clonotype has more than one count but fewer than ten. CDR3 bases: TGTGCCAGCAGTTACGAACAGGGGATAGGCTCACCCCTCCACTTT. It yields the protein CASSYEQGIGSPLHF. The chain combines TRBV12-3 or TRBV12-4 with TRBJ1-6; 7 bases align to TRBD1. The V gene end was trimmed by 4 bases and the J gene end by 10 bases; junction bases not matched to a gene: 10. The CDR3 runs 15 residues.

CDR3 nucleotides: TGTGCCATCAGGGCGGAAAGCACTGAAGCTTTCTTT. Amino acid sequence: CAIRAESTEAFF. The gene calls are TRBV10-3 and TRBJ1-1; D remains unclear. The CDR3 loop spans 12 amino acids. The V end was cut by 6 bases, the J end by 4 bases, with 9 bases between. Per the germline V gene, CDR1 is ENHRY and CDR2 is SYGVKD.

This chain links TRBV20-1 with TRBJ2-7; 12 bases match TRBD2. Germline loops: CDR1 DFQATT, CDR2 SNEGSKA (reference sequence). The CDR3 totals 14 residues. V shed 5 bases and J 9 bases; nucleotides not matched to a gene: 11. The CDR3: CSASSGGGSDWQYV. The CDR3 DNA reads TGCAGTGCTTCTAGCGGGGGGGGAAGCGACTGGCAGTACGTC.

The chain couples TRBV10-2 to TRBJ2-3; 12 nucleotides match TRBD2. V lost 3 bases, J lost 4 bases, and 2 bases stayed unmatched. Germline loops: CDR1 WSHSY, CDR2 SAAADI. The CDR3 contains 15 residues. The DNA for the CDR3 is TGCGCCAGCAGTGAACGGACTAGCGGGGCAGATACGCAGTATTTT. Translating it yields CASSERTSGADTQYF.

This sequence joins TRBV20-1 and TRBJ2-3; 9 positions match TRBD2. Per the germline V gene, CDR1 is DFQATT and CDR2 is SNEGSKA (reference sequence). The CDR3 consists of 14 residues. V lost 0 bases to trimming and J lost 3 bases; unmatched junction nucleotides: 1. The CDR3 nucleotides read TGCAGTGCTAGAGAAGCGGGGGGTACAGATACGCAGTATTTT. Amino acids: CSAREAGGTDTQYF.

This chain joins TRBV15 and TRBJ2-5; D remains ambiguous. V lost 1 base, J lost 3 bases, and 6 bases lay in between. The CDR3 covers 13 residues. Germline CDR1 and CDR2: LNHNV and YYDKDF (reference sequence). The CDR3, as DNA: TGTGCCACCAGCAGAGCCGTGGAAGAGACCCAGTACTTC. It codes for CATSRAVEETQYF.

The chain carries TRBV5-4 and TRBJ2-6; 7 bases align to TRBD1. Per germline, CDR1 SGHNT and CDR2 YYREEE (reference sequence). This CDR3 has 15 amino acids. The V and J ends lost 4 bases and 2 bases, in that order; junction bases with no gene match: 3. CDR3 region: CASSGTGAGANVLTF. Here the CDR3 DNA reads TGTGCCAGCAGCGGCACAGGGGCTGGGGCCAACGTCCTGACTTTC.

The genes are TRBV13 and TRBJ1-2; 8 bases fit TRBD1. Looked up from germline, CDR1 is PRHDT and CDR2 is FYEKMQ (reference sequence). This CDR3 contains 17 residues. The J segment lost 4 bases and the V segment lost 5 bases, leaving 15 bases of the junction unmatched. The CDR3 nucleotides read TGTGCCAGCAGCACTAGCTTAAGCGGGACAGGCCTCTATGGCTACACCTTC. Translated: CASSTSLSGTGLYGYTF.

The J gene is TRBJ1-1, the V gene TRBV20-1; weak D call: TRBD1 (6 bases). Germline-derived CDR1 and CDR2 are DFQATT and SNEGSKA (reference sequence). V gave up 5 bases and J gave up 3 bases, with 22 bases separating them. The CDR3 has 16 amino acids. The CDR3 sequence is CSADPLGGGQDTEAFF. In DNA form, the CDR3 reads TGCAGTGCTGACCCCCTGGGTGGGGGACAAGACACTGAAGCTTTCTTT.

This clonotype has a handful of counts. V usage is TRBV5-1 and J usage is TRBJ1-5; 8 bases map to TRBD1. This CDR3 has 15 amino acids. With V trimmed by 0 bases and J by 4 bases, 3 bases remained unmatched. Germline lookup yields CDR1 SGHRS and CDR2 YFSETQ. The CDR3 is CASSLGGTGNQPQHF. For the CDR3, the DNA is TGCGCCAGCAGCTTGGGAGGGACAGGAAATCAGCCCCAGCATTTT.

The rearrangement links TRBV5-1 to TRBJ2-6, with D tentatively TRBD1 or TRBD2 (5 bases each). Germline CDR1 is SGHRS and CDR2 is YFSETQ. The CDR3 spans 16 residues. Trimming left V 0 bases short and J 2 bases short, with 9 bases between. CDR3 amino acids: CASSLGQGAGANVLTF. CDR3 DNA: TGCGCCAGCAGCTTGGGTCAGGGAGCTGGGGCCAACGTCCTGACTTTC. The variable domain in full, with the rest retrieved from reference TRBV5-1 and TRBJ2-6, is KAGVTQTPRYLIKTRGQQVTLSCSPISGHRSVSWYQQTPGQGLQFLFEYFSETQRNKGNFPGRFSGRQFSNSRSEMNVSTLELGDSALYLCASSLGQGAGANVLTFGAGSRLTVL.

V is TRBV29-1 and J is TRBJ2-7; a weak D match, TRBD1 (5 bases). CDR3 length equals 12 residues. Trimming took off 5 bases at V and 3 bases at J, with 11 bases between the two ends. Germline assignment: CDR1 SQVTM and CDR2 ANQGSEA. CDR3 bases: TGCAGCGTTCGTGGGCAGGGCTACGAGCAGTACTTC. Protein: CSVRGQGYEQYF.

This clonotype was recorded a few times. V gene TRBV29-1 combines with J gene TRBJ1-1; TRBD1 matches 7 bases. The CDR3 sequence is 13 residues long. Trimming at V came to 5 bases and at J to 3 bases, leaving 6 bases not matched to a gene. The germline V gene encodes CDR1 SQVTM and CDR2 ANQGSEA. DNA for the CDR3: TGCAGCGTTCAGGGACAGCCTTACACTGAAGCTTTCTTT. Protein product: CSVQGQPYTEAFF. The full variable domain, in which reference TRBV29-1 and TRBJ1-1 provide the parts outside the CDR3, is SAVISQKPSRDICQRGTSLTIQCQVDSQVTMMFWYRQQPGQSLTLIATANQGSEATYESGFVIDKFPISRPNLTFSTLTVSNMSPEDSSIYLCSVQGQPYTEAFFGQGTRLTVV.

DNA for the CDR3: TGCGCCAGCAGCTTGGTGCGGGACTTCACAGATACGCAGTATTTT. It translates to CASSLVRDFTDTQYF. V and J are TRBV5-1 and TRBJ2-3, with D tentatively TRBD2 (6 bases). Trimming removed 0 bases from V and 2 bases from J, with 10 bases in between. Per germline, CDR1 SGHRS and CDR2 YFSETQ. The CDR3 contains 15 residues.

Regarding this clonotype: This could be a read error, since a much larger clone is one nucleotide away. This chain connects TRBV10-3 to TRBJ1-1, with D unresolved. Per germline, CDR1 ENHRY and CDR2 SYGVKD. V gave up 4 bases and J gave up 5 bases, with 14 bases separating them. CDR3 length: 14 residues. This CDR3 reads CAISVAYLGTEAFF. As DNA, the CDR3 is TGTGCCATCAGTGTTGCATACCTAGGGACTGAAGCTTTCTTT.

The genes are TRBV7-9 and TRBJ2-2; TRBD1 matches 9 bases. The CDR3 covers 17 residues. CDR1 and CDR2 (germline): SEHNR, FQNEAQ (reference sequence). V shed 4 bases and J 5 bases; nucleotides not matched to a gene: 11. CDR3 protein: CASSSTYPGQGTGELFF. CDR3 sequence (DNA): TGTGCCAGCAGCTCAACTTACCCGGGACAGGGTACCGGGGAGCTGTTTTTT.

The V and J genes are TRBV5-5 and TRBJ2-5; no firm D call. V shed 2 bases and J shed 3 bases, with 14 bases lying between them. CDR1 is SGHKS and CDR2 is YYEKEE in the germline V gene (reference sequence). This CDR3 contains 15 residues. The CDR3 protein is CASSFTITREETQYF. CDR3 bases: TGTGCCAGCAGCTTTACGATTACCCGGGAAGAGACCCAGTACTTC.

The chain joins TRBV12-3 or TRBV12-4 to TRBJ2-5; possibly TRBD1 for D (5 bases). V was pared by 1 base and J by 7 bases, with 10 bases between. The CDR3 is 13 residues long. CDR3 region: CASSLVQAGTQYF. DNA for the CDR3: TGTGCCAGCAGTTTAGTACAGGCTGGGACCCAGTACTTC.

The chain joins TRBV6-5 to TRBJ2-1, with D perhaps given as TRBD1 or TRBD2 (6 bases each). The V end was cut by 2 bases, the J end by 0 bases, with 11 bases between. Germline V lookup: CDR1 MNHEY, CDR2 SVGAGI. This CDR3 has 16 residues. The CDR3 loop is CASSYIRGRSYNEQFF. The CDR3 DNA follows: TGTGCCAGCAGTTACATCCGGGGGCGCTCCTACAATGAGCAGTTCTTC.

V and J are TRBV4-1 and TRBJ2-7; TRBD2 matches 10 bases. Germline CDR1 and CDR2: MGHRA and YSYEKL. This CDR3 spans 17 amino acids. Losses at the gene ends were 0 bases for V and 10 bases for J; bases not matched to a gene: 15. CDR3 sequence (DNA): TGCGCCAGCAGCCAAGATAATAGCCCGGCTAGCGGGAGTTCACAGTACTTC. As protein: CASSQDNSPASGSSQYF.

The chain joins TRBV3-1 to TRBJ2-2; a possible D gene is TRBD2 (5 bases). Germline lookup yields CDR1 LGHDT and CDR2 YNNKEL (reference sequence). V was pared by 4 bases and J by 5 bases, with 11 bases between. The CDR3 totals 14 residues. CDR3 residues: CASSRTRVTGELFF. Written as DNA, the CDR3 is TGTGCCAGCAGCCGGACGAGGGTTACCGGGGAGCTGTTTTTT.

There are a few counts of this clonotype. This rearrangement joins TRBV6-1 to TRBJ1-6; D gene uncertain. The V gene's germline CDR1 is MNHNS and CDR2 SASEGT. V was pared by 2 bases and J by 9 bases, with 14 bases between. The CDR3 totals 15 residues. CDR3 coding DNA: TGTGCCAGCAGTGAAAGGAGGACTGTGGGTTCACCCCTCCACTTT. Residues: CASSERRTVGSPLHF.

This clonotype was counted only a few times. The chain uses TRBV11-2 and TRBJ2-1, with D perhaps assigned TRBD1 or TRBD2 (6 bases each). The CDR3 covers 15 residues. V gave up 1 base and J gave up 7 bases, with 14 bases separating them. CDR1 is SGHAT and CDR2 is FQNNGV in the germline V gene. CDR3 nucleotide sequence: TGTGCCAGCAGCTTAGCCTTGGGGGGCGGGAATGAGCAGTTCTTC. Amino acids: CASSLALGGGNEQFF.